Below are 26 T cell receptor beta chains sequenced from a single sample in a study of T-cell memory formation after mild COVID-19. One entry per CDR3 protein, called by TCRdb with MiXCR from the 5' RACE reads. The sample lists about 350,000 distinct CDR3 sequences; 14% were seen once. The sample taken for sequencing was PBMCs or a T cell subset sorted from them (not recorded which). The receptors come from a man between 18 and 29 years old who had mild COVID-19 (a few samples of this study predate the infection). Cell type and time point are not known.

This clonotype was counted many times. The rearrangement links TRBV4-2 to TRBJ2-4; D is perhaps TRBD2 (7 bases). Trimming stripped 4 bases from V and 6 bases from J, with 19 bases between. Looked up from germline, CDR1 is LGHNA and CDR2 is YNFKEQ. There are 16 residues in the CDR3. The CDR3 sequence is CASSPNAGAQGNIQYF. CDR3 nucleotide sequence: TGTGCCAGCAGCCCCAATGCGGGGGCACAGGGAAACATTCAGTACTTC.

This clonotype showed up just a few times. V is TRBV6-2 or TRBV6-3 and J is TRBJ2-1; possibly TRBD2 for D (6 bases). There are 16 residues in the CDR3. Germline CDR1 reads MNHEY; CDR2 reads SVGEGT. Deletions cut 6 bases from V and 0 bases from J, with 15 bases between. The CDR3 DNA reads as TGTGCCAGCAGCCCCTGGGCGGGGAGCTCCTACAATGAGCAGTTCTTC. Translation: CASSPWAGSSYNEQFF.

The table lists this clonotype with a few counts. V gene TRBV19 combines with J gene TRBJ1-1; D is perhaps TRBD1 (5 bases). This CDR3 is 13 amino acids long. Germline values: CDR1 LNHDA, CDR2 SQIVND (reference sequence). V was shortened by 3 bases and J by 7 bases, with 12 bases between the two germline ends. The CDR3 DNA reads TGTGCCAGTAGTATCCTTCAGGGTGGTGAAGCTTTCTTT. It is translated as CASSILQGGEAFF.

The chain joins TRBV10-3 to TRBJ2-1; D ambiguous. Germline V gene lookup returns CDR1 ENHRY and CDR2 SYGVKD. Trimming left V 6 bases short and J 0 bases short, with 6 bases between. This CDR3 spans 13 amino acids. In nucleotides, the CDR3 is TGTGCCATCAGGAATAGCTCCTACAATGAGCAGTTCTTC. As protein: CAIRNSSYNEQFF.

The gene calls are TRBV11-2 and TRBJ2-1, with D hard to call. Germline V lookup: CDR1 SGHAT, CDR2 FQNNGV. The V and J ends lost 1 base and 7 bases respectively, with 11 bases between them. This CDR3 contains 14 residues. CDR3 sequence: CASSLASGLNEQFF. The CDR3 coding sequence is TGTGCCAGCAGCTTAGCCTCAGGATTGAATGAGCAGTTCTTC.

The V call is TRBV7-2, the J call TRBJ1-1; tentatively, D is TRBD1 (5 bases). Germline V gene lookup returns CDR1 SGHTA and CDR2 FQGNSA. Trimming cost V 3 bases and J 11 bases, with 13 bases left between them. The CDR3 runs to 12 residues. CDR3 protein: CASSFGRDLAFF. The CDR3 nucleotides are TGTGCCAGCAGCTTTGGACGGGACCTGGCTTTCTTT.

There are a few counts of this clonotype. The J gene is TRBJ2-1, the V gene TRBV4-2; 7 bases line up with TRBD1. The CDR3 sequence is 14 residues long. After removal of 2 bases from V and 10 bases from J, the junction contained 8 bases not matched to a gene. Germline CDR1 is LGHNA and CDR2 is YNFKEQ. CDR3 sequence: CASSQPDRAEEQFF. The CDR3 DNA is TGTGCCAGCAGCCAACCAGACAGGGCAGAAGAGCAGTTCTTC.

This clonotype has more than one count but fewer than ten. This sequence joins TRBV5-4 and TRBJ2-6; D gene ambiguous. V shed 0 bases and J shed 2 bases, with 6 bases lying between them. CDR1 is SGHNT, CDR2 YYREEE, per germline (reference sequence). The CDR3 runs to 15 residues. The CDR3 loop reads CASSLGAPGANVLTF. CDR3 sequence (DNA): TGTGCCAGCAGCTTGGGGGCGCCTGGGGCCAACGTCCTGACTTTC.

This clonotype showed up just a few times. The rearrangement links TRBV14 to TRBJ1-2, with 9 bases fitting TRBD1. Trimming removed 4 bases from V and 6 bases from J; junction bases left unmatched: 3. This CDR3 is 13 amino acids long. Germline V gene sequence: CDR1 SGHDN, CDR2 FVKESK. The CDR3 loop is CASSLRTGDGYTF. The CDR3 region has the DNA TGTGCCAGCAGCCTCCGGACAGGGGATGGCTACACCTTC. The full variable domain, rest sourced from reference TRBV14 and TRBJ1-2, is EAGVTQFPSHSVIEKGQTVTLRCDPISGHDNLYWYRRVMGKEIKFLLHFVKESKQDESGMPNNRFLAERTGGTYSTLKVQPAELEDSGVYFCASSLRTGDGYTFGSGTRLTVV.

The V gene is TRBV6-5, the J gene TRBJ1-3, with D unresolved. The CDR3 is 19 residues long. V was pared by 6 bases and J by 1 base, with 25 bases between. Germline values: CDR1 MNHEY, CDR2 SVGAGI. The CDR3 protein is CASRKRPFGGDVSGNTIYF. CDR3 DNA: TGTGCCAGCAGAAAACGGCCTTTTGGCGGCGACGTATCTGGAAACACCATATATTTT.

This clonotype occurred once. The chain joins TRBV20-1 to TRBJ2-7, with 11 bases that match TRBD1. Unmatched junction bases numbered 9, after V lost 5 bases and J lost 3 bases. CDR3 length equals 15 residues. Germline CDR1 and CDR2: DFQATT and SNEGSKA (reference sequence). The CDR3 nucleotides read TGCAGTGCTCCCACCCGGGGGACAGGGGGCTACGAGCAGTACTTC. This sequence encodes CSAPTRGTGGYEQYF.

The table lists this clonotype with a few counts. The V gene is TRBV6-1, the J gene TRBJ2-4; 11 nucleotides align to TRBD2. The V gene's germline CDR1 is MNHNS and CDR2 SASEGT. The junction had 7 bases not matched to a gene; V was cut back by 6 bases and J by 6 bases. The CDR3 runs 15 residues. The CDR3 is CASSLSGGEANIQYF. CDR3 nucleotide sequence: TGTGCCAGCAGCCTTAGCGGGGGGGAGGCAAACATTCAGTACTTC.

V and J are TRBV7-6 and TRBJ2-1; D is unclear. The V gene's germline CDR1 is SGHVS and CDR2 FNYEAQ. The V end was cut by 5 bases, the J end by 8 bases, with 10 bases between. The CDR3 runs to 12 residues. The CDR3 reads CASSQPLDEQFF. The CDR3 nucleotides read TGTGCCAGCAGCCAACCCTTAGATGAGCAGTTCTTC.

The sample holds a few counts of this clonotype. This chain uses TRBV20-1 with TRBJ2-2; a weak D match, TRBD2 (6 bases). The germline gives CDR1 DFQATT, CDR2 SNEGSKA (reference sequence). This CDR3 has 16 amino acids. Trimming removed 6 bases at V and 0 bases at J, with 17 bases between. CDR3 region: CSAGEGGGANTGELFF. As DNA, the CDR3 is TGCAGTGCCGGAGAGGGAGGTGGAGCGAACACCGGGGAGCTGTTTTTT.

A remark on this clonotype: At one end, the junction sequence differs from germline, possibly due to a read error. This chain uses TRBV7-7 with TRBJ2-5, with D perhaps TRBD1 (6 bases). The CDR3 sequence is 14 residues long. Germline V gene sequence: CDR1 SSHAT, CDR2 FNYEAQ (reference sequence). CDR3 in amino acids: CASSPGTIEETQYF. DNA for the CDR3: TGTGCTAGCAGCCCCGGGACAATTGAAGAGACCCAGTACTTC.

Written as DNA, the CDR3 is TGTGCCAGCAGTTACATGGGGGACACGGCTTTCTTT. Its protein product is CASSYMGDTAFF. The V call is TRBV6-6, the J call TRBJ1-1; a weak D match, TRBD1 (6 bases). The V gene lost 2 bases and the J gene lost 11 bases, with 12 bases spanning the gap. The length of the CDR3 is 12 residues. Germline V gene lookup returns CDR1 MNHNY and CDR2 SVGAGI (reference sequence).

V and J are TRBV3-1 and TRBJ2-5; 16 nucleotides match TRBD2. With V trimmed by 7 bases and J by 5 bases, 7 bases remained unmatched. This CDR3 contains 16 residues. Per the germline V gene, CDR1 is LGHDT and CDR2 is YNNKEL (reference sequence). The CDR3 loop reads CASIRGLAGGLETQYF. CDR3 bases: TGTGCCAGCATCCGGGGACTAGCGGGGGGGCTGGAGACCCAGTACTTC.

The chain employs TRBV10-3 and TRBJ2-3; 7 bases line up with TRBD1. Trimming took 7 bases from V and 6 from J; bases not matched to a gene: 4. Germline V gene data show CDR1 as ENHRY and CDR2 as SYGVKD. The CDR3 is 12 amino acids. CDR3 DNA: TGTGCCATCACGACAGGGTCCGATACGCAGTATTTT. Translation: CAITTGSDTQYF.

This clonotype appeared a few times. This sequence joins TRBV20-1 and TRBJ2-7, with 8 bases matching TRBD1. CDR1 DFQATT and CDR2 SNEGSKA come from the germline V gene (reference sequence). Trimming at V came to 4 bases and at J to 4 bases, leaving 9 bases not matched to a gene. The CDR3 sequence is 14 residues long. The CDR3, as DNA: TGCAGTGCTATGGACAGGGAAGTAGGTTACGAGCAGTACTTC. Protein sequence: CSAMDREVGYEQYF.

DNA for the CDR3: TGTGCCAGCAGTGAATCTTCGGCAGCAAACTATGGCTACACCTTC. Protein: CASSESSAANYGYTF. The genes are TRBV25-1 and TRBJ1-2; no firm D call. This CDR3 has 15 residues. Trimming stripped 1 base from V and 2 bases from J, with 11 bases between. Germline CDR1 reads MGHDK; CDR2 reads SYGVNS.

This rearrangement joins TRBV6-5 to TRBJ2-4, with D unresolved. The V gene lost 0 bases and the J gene lost 1 base, with 10 bases spanning the gap. The CDR3 is made up of 16 amino acids. Per the germline V gene, CDR1 is MNHEY and CDR2 is SVGAGI. The CDR3 DNA follows: TGTGCCAGCAGTTACTCGAGTGGGTTCGCCAAAAACATTCAGTACTTC. Amino acid sequence: CASSYSSGFAKNIQYF.

The V and J genes are TRBV7-3 and TRBJ2-3; 8 positions match TRBD2. The CDR3 has 15 residues. V shed 3 bases and J 7 bases; nucleotides not matched to a gene: 9. Looked up from germline, CDR1 is SGHTA and CDR2 is FQGTGA. The CDR3 is CASSFSDGGAYTQYF. The CDR3 DNA sequence: TGTGCCAGCAGCTTTTCGGACGGGGGGGCATATACGCAGTATTTT.

The sample holds many counts of this clonotype. The rearrangement links TRBV15 to TRBJ1-5; D unclear. V was trimmed by 1 base and J by 6 bases, leaving 7 bases between them. This CDR3 has 13 residues. Germline lookup yields CDR1 LNHNV and CDR2 YYDKDF (reference sequence). Here the CDR3 reads CATSRGVGQPQHF. In DNA form, the CDR3 reads TGTGCCACCAGCAGAGGGGTGGGTCAGCCCCAGCATTTT. Based on the CDR3 plus reference TRBV15 and TRBJ1-5, the full variable domain is DAMVIQNPRYQVTQFGKPVTLSCSQTLNHNVMYWYQQKSSQAPKLLFHYYDKDFNNEADTPDNFQSRRPNTSFCFLDIRSPGLGDTAMYLCATSRGVGQPQHFGDGTRLSIL.

This clonotype turned up a few times. This rearrangement joins TRBV5-1 to TRBJ2-6; D is possibly TRBD1 (5 bases). V was shortened by 4 bases and J by 1 base, with 9 bases between the two germline ends. Germline CDR1 and CDR2: SGHRS and YFSETQ. The CDR3 has 15 residues. This CDR3 reads CASSNTGSGANVLTF. The CDR3 coding sequence is TGCGCCAGCAGCAATACAGGTTCTGGGGCCAACGTCCTGACTTTC.

The chain couples TRBV7-9 to TRBJ2-7; 7 positions match TRBD2. Germline CDR1 reads SEHNR; CDR2 reads FQNEAQ (reference sequence). V shed 5 bases, J shed 5 bases, and the junction held 12 bases outside the gene matches. The CDR3 length is 15 residues. CDR3 loop: CASSRDGGRSHEQYV. Written as DNA, the CDR3 is TGTGCCAGCAGCCGCGACGGGGGGAGGAGCCACGAGCAGTACGTC.

This sequence joins TRBV18 and TRBJ2-5; TRBD1 agrees at 7 bases. The V gene end was trimmed by 6 bases and the J gene end by 4 bases; junction bases not matched to a gene: 8. The CDR3 spans 14 residues. Germline V lookup: CDR1 KGHSH, CDR2 LQKENI. The CDR3 spells CASSRNRGAETQYF. CDR3 sequence (DNA): TGTGCCAGCTCCCGGAACAGGGGTGCAGAGACCCAGTACTTC.